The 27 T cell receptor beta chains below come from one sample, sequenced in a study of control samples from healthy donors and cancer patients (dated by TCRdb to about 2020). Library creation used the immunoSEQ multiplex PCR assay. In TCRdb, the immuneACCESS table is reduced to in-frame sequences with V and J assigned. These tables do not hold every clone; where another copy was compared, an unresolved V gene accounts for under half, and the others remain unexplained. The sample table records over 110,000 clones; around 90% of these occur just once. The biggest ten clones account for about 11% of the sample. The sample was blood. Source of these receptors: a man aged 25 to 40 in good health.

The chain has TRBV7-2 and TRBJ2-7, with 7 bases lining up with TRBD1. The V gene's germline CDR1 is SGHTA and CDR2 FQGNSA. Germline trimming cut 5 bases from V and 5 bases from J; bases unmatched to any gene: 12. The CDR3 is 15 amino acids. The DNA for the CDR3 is TGTGCCAGCAGCCCGGGTTCGACAGGGAAGAACGAGCAGTACTTC. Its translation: CASSPGSTGKNEQYF.

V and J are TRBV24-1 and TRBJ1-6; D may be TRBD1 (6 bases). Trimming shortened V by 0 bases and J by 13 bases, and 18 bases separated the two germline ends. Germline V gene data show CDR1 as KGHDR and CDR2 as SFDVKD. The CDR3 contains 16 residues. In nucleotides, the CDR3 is TGTGCCACCAGTGATTTGCACAGACAGGTTTTTCCCCCCCTCCACTTT. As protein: CATSDLHRQVFPPLHF.

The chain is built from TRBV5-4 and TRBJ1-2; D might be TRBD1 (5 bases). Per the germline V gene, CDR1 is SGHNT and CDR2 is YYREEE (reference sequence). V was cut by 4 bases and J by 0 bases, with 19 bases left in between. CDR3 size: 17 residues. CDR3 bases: TGTGCCAGCAGCGAAAAAATCCGGGACGGGACTAACTATGGCTACACCTTC. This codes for CASSEKIRDGTNYGYTF.

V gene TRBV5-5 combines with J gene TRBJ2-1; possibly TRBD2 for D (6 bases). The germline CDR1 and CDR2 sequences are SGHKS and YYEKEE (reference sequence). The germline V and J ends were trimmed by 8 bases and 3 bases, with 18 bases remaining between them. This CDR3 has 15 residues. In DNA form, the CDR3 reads TGTGCCAGTAATCCCGCGGCGGGACTCTACAATGAGCAGTTCTTC. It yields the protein CASNPAAGLYNEQFF.

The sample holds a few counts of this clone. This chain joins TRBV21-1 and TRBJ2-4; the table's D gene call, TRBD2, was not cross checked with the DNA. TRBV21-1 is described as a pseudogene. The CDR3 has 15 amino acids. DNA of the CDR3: TGTGCCAGCAGCAATTTGAGGGAGGTTGGAAACATTCAGTACTTC. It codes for CASSNLREVGNIQYF.

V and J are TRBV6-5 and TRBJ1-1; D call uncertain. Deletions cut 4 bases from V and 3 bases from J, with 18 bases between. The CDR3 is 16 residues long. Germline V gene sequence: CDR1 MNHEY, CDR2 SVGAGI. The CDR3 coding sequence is TGTGCCAGCAGTTCTGGACGGCGAAGGATGGACACTGAAGCTTTCTTT. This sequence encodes CASSSGRRRMDTEAFF.

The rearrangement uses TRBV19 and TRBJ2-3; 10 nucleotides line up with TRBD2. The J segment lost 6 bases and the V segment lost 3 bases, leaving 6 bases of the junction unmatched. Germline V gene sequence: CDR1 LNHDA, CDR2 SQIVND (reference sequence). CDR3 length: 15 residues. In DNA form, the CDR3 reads TGTGCCAGTAGTATGTCTAGCGGGAGACGGGATACGCAGTATTTT. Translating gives CASSMSSGRRDTQYF.

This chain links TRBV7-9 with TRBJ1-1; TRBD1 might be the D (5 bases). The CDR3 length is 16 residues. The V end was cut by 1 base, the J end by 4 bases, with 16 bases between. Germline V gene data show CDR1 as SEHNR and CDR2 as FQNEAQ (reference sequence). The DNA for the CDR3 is TGTGCCAGCAGCTTAGTTCAGGGACCGGTAGCCACTGAAGCTTTCTTT. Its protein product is CASSLVQGPVATEAFF.

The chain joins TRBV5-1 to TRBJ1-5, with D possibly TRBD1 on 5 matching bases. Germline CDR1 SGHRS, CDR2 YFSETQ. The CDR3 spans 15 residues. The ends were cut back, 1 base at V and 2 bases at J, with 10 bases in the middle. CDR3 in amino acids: CASSLSGDGNQPQHF. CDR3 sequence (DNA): TGCGCCAGCAGCTTGTCTGGGGACGGCAATCAGCCCCAGCATTTT.

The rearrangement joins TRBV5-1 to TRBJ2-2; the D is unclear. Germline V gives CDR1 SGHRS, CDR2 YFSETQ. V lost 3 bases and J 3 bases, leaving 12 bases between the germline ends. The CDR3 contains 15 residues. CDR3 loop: CASSSQMTDTGELFF. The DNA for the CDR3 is TGCGCCAGCAGCTCGCAAATGACGGACACCGGGGAGCTGTTTTTT.

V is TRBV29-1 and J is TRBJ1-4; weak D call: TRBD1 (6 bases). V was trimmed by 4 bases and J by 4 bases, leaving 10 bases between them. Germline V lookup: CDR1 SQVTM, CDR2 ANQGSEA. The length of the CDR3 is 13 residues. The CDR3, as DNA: TGCAGCGTTGGGGGGGGCAGTAATGAAAAACTGTTTTTT. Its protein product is CSVGGGSNEKLFF.

The CDR3 reads CASRRGSFRSEQYF. The DNA for the CDR3 is TGTGCCAGCAGGAGGGGGTCTTTCAGGTCGGAGCAGTACTTC. The genes are TRBV6-5 and TRBJ2-7; a possible D gene is TRBD1 (6 bases). V was cut by 6 bases and J by 7 bases, with 19 bases left in between. This CDR3 is built from 14 residues. Germline V gene lookup returns CDR1 MNHEY and CDR2 SVGAGI.

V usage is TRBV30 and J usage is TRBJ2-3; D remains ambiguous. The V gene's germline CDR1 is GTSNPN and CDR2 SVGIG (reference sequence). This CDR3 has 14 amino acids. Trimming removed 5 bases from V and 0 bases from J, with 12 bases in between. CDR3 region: CAWQFSSSTDTQYF. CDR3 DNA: TGTGCCTGGCAATTCTCAAGTAGCACAGATACGCAGTATTTT. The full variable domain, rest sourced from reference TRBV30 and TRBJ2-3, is SQTIHQWPATLVQPVGSPLSLECTVEGTSNPNLYWYRQAAGRGLQLLFYSVGIGQISSEVPQNLSASRPQDRQFILSSKKLLLSDSGFYLCAWQFSSSTDTQYFGPGTRLTVL.

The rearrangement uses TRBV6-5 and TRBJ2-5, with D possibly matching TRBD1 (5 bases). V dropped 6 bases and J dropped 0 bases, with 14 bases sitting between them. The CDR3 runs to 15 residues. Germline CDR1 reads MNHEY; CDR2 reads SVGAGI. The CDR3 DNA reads TGTGCCAGCAGGCAGGGTTTTTATCACCAAGAGACCCAGTACTTC. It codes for CASRQGFYHQETQYF.

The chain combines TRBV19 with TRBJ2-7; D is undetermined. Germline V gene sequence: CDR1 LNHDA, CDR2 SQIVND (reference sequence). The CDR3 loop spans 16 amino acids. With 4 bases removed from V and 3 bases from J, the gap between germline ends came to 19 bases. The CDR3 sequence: CASSTPSLPGGYEQYF. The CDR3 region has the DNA TGTGCCAGTAGTACACCTAGTCTCCCGGGTGGCTACGAGCAGTACTTC.

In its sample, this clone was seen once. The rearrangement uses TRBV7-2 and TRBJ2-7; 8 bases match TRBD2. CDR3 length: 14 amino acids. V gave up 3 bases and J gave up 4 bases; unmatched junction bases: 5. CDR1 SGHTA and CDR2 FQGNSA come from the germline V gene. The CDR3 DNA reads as TGTGCCAGCAGCTTGTGGACTAGCTTATACGAGCAGTACTTC. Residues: CASSLWTSLYEQYF.

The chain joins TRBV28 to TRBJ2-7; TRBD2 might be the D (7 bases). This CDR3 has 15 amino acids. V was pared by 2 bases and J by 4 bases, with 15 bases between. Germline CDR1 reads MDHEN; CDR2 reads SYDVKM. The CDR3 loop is CASSLGGGVRYEQYF. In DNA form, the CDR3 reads TGTGCCAGCAGTTTAGGCGGGGGCGTTCGTTACGAGCAGTACTTC.

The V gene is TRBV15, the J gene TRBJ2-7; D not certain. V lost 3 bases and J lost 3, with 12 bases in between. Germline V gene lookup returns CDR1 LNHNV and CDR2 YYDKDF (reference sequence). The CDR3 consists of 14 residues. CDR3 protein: CATSRTPKLYEQYF. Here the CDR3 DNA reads TGTGCCACCAGCAGGACTCCAAAACTCTACGAGCAGTACTTC.

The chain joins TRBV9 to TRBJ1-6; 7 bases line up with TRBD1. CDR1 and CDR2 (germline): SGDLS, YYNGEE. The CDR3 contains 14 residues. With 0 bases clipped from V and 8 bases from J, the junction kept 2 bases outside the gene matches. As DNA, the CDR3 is TGTGCCAGCAGCGTAGCAGGGGGAGATTCACCCCTCCACTTT. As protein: CASSVAGGDSPLHF.

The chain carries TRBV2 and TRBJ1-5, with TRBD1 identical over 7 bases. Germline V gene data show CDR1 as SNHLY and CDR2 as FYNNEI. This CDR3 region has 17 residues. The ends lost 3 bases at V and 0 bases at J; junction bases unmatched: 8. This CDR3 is CASSDRDSLNSNQPQHF. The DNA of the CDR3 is TGTGCCAGCAGTGATAGGGACAGCTTAAATAGCAATCAGCCCCAGCATTTT.

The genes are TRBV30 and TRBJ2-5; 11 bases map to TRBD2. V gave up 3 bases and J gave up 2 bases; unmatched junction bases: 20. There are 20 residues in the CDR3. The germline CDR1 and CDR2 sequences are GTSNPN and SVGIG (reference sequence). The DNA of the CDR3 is TGTGCCTGGAGATGGGCTCACTATAGCGGGAGGGCAACCGAACAAGAGACCCAGTACTTC. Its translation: CAWRWAHYSGRATEQETQYF.

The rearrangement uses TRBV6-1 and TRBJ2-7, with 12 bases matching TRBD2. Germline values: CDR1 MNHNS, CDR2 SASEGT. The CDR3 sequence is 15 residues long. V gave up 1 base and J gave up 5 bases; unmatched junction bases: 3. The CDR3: CASSEGLAGAHEQYF. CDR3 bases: TGTGCCAGCAGTGAAGGACTAGCGGGAGCCCACGAGCAGTACTTC.

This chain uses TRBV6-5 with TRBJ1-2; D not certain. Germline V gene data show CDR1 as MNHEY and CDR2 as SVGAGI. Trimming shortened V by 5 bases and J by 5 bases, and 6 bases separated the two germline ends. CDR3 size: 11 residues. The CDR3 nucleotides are TGTGCCAGCAGTCCGGGGTATGGCTACACCTTC. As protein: CASSPGYGYTF.

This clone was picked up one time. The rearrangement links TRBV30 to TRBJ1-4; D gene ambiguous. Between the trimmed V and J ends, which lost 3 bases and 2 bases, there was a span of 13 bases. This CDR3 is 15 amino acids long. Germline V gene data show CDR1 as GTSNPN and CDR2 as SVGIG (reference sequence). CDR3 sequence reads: CAWSPRGMTNEKLFF. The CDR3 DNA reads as TGTGCCTGGAGCCCCCGGGGTATGACTAATGAAAAACTGTTTTTT.

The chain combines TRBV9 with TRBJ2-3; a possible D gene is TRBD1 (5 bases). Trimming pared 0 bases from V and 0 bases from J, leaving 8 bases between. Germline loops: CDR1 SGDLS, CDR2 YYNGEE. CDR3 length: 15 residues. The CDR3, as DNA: TGTGCCAGCAGCGTAGGAACAGGTAGCACAGATACGCAGTATTTT. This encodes CASSVGTGSTDTQYF.

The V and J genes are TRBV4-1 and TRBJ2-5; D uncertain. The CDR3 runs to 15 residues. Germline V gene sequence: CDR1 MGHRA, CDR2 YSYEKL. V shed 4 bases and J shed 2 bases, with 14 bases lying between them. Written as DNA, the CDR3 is TGCGCCAGCAGCCCCTTCGGGCAGGCACAAGAGACCCAGTACTTC. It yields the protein CASSPFGQAQETQYF.

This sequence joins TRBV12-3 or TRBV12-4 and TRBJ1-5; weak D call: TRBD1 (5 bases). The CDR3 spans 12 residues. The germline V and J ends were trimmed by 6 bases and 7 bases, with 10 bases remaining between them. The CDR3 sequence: CASSPGLQPQHF. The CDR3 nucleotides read TGTGCCAGCAGCCCGGGACTCCAGCCCCAGCATTTT.